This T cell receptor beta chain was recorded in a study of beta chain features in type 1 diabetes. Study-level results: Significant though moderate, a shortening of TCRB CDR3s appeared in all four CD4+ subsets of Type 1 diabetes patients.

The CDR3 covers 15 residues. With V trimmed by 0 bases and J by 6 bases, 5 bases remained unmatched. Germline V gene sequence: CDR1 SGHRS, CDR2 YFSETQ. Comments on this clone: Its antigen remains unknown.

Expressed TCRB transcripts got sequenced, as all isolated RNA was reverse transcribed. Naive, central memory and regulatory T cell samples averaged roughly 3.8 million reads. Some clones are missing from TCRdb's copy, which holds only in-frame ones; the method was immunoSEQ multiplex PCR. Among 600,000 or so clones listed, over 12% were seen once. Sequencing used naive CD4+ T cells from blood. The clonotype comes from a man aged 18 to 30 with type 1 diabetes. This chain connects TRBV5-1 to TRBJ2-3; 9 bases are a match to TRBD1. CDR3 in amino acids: CASSLEGQGFDTQYF. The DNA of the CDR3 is TGCGCCAGCAGCTTGGAGGGACAGGGTTTCGATACGCAGTATTTT.